One and the same sample provided the 32 T cell receptor beta chains below, sequenced in a study of T cells in Graves' hyperthyroidism and ophthalmopathy. It was RNA transcripts that yielded the amplified TCR beta CDR3 regions. Researchers ran a first-round RT-PCR on the TCR CDR3 using the HTBI primer set. TCRdb reanalysed the multiplex PCR reads using MiXCR and keeps one entry per CDR3 protein. Here the sample spans a few hundred thousand distinct CDR3 sequences, roughly 16% being singletons. The specimen sequenced was blood. These receptors all stem from a woman in her 40s with Graves' ophthalmopathy.

This clonotype was counted only a few times. This sequence joins TRBV5-1 and TRBJ1-2; TRBD1 might be the D (6 bases). There are 14 residues in the CDR3. The germline V gene encodes CDR1 SGHRS and CDR2 YFSETQ. Trimming left V 0 bases short and J 4 bases short, with 10 bases between. The CDR3 sequence: CASSLDRGAYGYTF. CDR3 nucleotide sequence: TGCGCCAGCAGCTTGGATCGGGGGGCCTATGGCTACACCTTC.

CDR3 residues: CSIRGGGGQETQYF. The CDR3, as DNA: TGCAGCATCCGTGGAGGGGGCGGCCAAGAGACCCAGTACTTC. This chain joins TRBV29-1 and TRBJ2-5; a weak D match, TRBD1 (7 bases). Germline V gene data show CDR1 as SQVTM and CDR2 as ANQGSEA. The CDR3 runs to 14 residues. Trimming cost V 8 bases and J 1 base, with 17 bases left between them.

This clonotype was counted ten times or more. V and J are TRBV27 and TRBJ1-5, with a weak D call TRBD1 (5 bases). This CDR3 is built from 14 residues. Germline lookup yields CDR1 MNHEY and CDR2 SMNVEV (reference sequence). Trimming left V 6 bases short and J 4 bases short, with 13 bases between. The CDR3 loop reads CASSRDSGNQPQHF. The CDR3, as DNA: TGTGCCAGCAGCCGTGACAGTGGGAATCAGCCCCAGCATTTT.

J is TRBJ1-1 and V is TRBV5-1; weak D call: TRBD1 (5 bases). Germline V gene lookup returns CDR1 SGHRS and CDR2 YFSETQ. V lost 2 bases to trimming and J lost 1 base, with 12 bases between them. The CDR3 has 15 amino acids. The CDR3 sequence is CASSFIAGSNTEAFF. As DNA, the CDR3 is TGCGCCAGCAGCTTCATCGCAGGGTCGAACACTGAAGCTTTCTTT.

The J gene is TRBJ2-5, the V gene TRBV10-3; TRBD2 matches at 7 bases. Germline trimming cut 6 bases from V and 3 bases from J; bases unmatched to any gene: 4. The CDR3 sequence is 13 residues long. Germline lookup yields CDR1 ENHRY and CDR2 SYGVKD. CDR3: CAISRLAEETQYF. CDR3 bases: TGTGCCATCAGCCGACTAGCCGAAGAGACCCAGTACTTC.

This chain joins TRBV9 and TRBJ2-3; D is undetermined. Germline CDR1 is SGDLS and CDR2 is YYNGEE. The germline V and J ends were trimmed by 0 bases and 2 bases, with 10 bases remaining between them. This CDR3 spans 15 amino acids. CDR3 nucleotides: TGTGCCAGCAGCGTAGGCTACATCCCCACAGATACGCAGTATTTT. As protein: CASSVGYIPTDTQYF.

This clonotype has a handful of counts. J is TRBJ2-3 and V is TRBV9; no firm D call. V lost 0 bases and J lost 1, with 12 bases in between. Germline V gene lookup returns CDR1 SGDLS and CDR2 YYNGEE. The CDR3 covers 16 residues. CDR3 loop: CASSVGPNRGTDTQYF. The CDR3 bases are TGTGCCAGCAGCGTAGGACCAAATCGGGGCACAGATACGCAGTATTTT.

This clonotype was seen ten or more times. The V and J genes are TRBV5-5 and TRBJ2-2; 8 bases match TRBD1. With V trimmed by 4 bases and J by 4 bases, 9 bases remained unmatched. The germline gives CDR1 SGHKS, CDR2 YYEKEE (reference sequence). This CDR3 is 16 amino acids long. The CDR3 loop is CASSVTGAGSTGELFF. In nucleotides, the CDR3 is TGTGCCAGCAGCGTGACAGGGGCAGGGAGCACCGGGGAGCTGTTTTTT.

Details on this clonotype: One base away lies a much larger clone, so this may be a sequencing read error. This chain joins TRBV6-1 and TRBJ2-3; TRBD2 aligns across 8 bases. The J segment lost 8 bases and the V segment lost 6 bases, leaving 13 bases of the junction unmatched. CDR3 length: 15 residues. Germline assignment: CDR1 MNHNS and CDR2 SASEGT. Here the CDR3 reads CASSWGSGNEGTQYF. The CDR3 nucleotides are TGTGCCAGCAGCTGGGGTAGCGGGAATGAGGGTACGCAGTATTTT.

This clonotype was seen a few times. This chain joins TRBV12-3 or TRBV12-4 and TRBJ2-5; 13 bases fit TRBD2. V shed 5 bases and J 2 bases; nucleotides not matched to a gene: 5. There are 16 residues in the CDR3. DNA for the CDR3: TGTGCCAGCAGTCCTAGGACTAGCGGGAGTCAAGAGACCCAGTACTTC. This encodes CASSPRTSGSQETQYF.

There are many counts of this clonotype. The rearrangement links TRBV7-9 to TRBJ1-1; D is uncertain. The germline V gene encodes CDR1 SEHNR and CDR2 FQNEAQ (reference sequence). This CDR3 region has 13 residues. The ends were cut back, 7 bases at V and 0 bases at J, with 9 bases in the middle. The CDR3 loop reads CASKLSMNTEAFF. As DNA, the CDR3 is TGTGCCAGCAAACTGAGCATGAACACTGAAGCTTTCTTT.

The V and J genes are TRBV6-1 and TRBJ2-1, with D perhaps TRBD1 or TRBD2 (6 bases each). V was cut by 7 bases and J by 10 bases, with 14 bases left in between. The CDR3 has 12 residues. Germline V gene sequence: CDR1 MNHNS, CDR2 SASEGT. The CDR3 loop is CASTNPGAEQFF. CDR3 sequence (DNA): TGTGCCAGCACAAATCCGGGGGCCGAGCAGTTCTTC.

A word on this clonotype: Being one base from a much bigger clone, this may be a read error. V is TRBV6-2 or TRBV6-3 and J is TRBJ1-1, with a possible D match to TRBD1 (5 bases). There are 15 residues in the CDR3. Germline CDR1 MNHEY, CDR2 SVGEGT. The CDR3 DNA follows: TGTGCCTGCAGTTACTCCACAGGAGGGAACACTGAAGCTTTCTTT. This encodes CACSYSTGGNTEAFF.

The gene calls are TRBV5-5 and TRBJ2-5, with TRBD2 matching over 10 bases. Looked up from germline, CDR1 is SGHKS and CDR2 is YYEKEE (reference sequence). The CDR3 spans 14 residues. V lost 2 bases, J lost 5 bases, and 3 bases stayed unmatched. Here the CDR3 DNA reads TGTGCCAGCAGCTTAGCGGGGGGGTCGGAGACCCAGTACTTC. It is translated as CASSLAGGSETQYF.

This sequence joins TRBV29-1 and TRBJ1-1; D is uncertain. Trimming removed 6 bases at V and 7 bases at J, with 9 bases between. Per the germline V gene, CDR1 is SQVTM and CDR2 is ANQGSEA. CDR3 length: 10 amino acids. The CDR3 bases are TGCAGCGTGGAGGAGATTGAAGCTTTCTTT. As protein: CSVEEIEAFF.

This clonotype was found a few times. This chain connects TRBV7-3 to TRBJ2-1, with TRBD2 matching over 7 bases. Germline trimming cut 3 bases from V and 7 bases from J; bases unmatched to any gene: 12. The CDR3 contains 16 residues. Germline V gene sequence: CDR1 SGHTA, CDR2 FQGTGA. Here the CDR3 DNA reads TGTGCCAGCAGCTTTCAACCGGGCGGGAGCAGGAATGAGCAGTTCTTC. This gives the protein CASSFQPGGSRNEQFF. Full variable domain (remainder filled in from reference TRBV7-3 and TRBJ2-1): GAGVSQTPSNKVTEKGKYVELRCDPISGHTALYWYRQSLGQGPEFLIYFQGTGAADDSGLPNDRFFAVRPEGSVSTLKIQRTERGDSAVYLCASSFQPGGSRNEQFFGPGTRLTVL.

This clonotype has ten or more counts. The chain combines TRBV2 with TRBJ2-7, with TRBD2 matching 11 bases. The V and J ends lost 4 bases and 6 bases, in that order; junction bases with no gene match: 11. The CDR3 has 16 amino acids. Per germline, CDR1 SNHLY and CDR2 FYNNEI. CDR3 loop: CASSGALAGVVIEQYF. In DNA form, the CDR3 reads TGTGCCAGCAGTGGGGCACTAGCGGGAGTAGTCATCGAGCAGTACTTC.

This clonotype was detected many times. The V and J genes are TRBV6-1 and TRBJ2-7; D is possibly TRBD1 (6 bases). V dropped 11 bases and J dropped 3 bases, with 17 bases sitting between them. CDR1 is MNHNS and CDR2 is SASEGT in the germline V gene. The CDR3 has 13 residues. The CDR3 reads CAARRTGIYEQYF. Written as DNA, the CDR3 is TGTGCCGCCCGACGTACAGGGATCTACGAGCAGTACTTC.

This clonotype was observed a handful of times. The V gene is TRBV28, the J gene TRBJ1-1; D remains ambiguous. There are 14 residues in the CDR3. Germline values: CDR1 MDHEN, CDR2 SYDVKM. Between the trimmed V and J ends, which lost 7 bases and 2 bases, there was a span of 14 bases. The CDR3 reads CASTPPGVNTEAFF. DNA for the CDR3: TGTGCCAGCACCCCCCCCGGGGTCAACACTGAAGCTTTCTTT.

This clonotype showed up many times. The V and J genes are TRBV6-1 and TRBJ1-6; D might be TRBD1 (5 bases). Germline CDR1 and CDR2: MNHNS and SASEGT. The CDR3 is made up of 15 amino acids. Trimming removed 4 bases at V and 5 bases at J, with 12 bases between. The CDR3: CASSGEKGNNSPLHF. The CDR3 nucleotides read TGTGCCAGCAGTGGGGAGAAGGGGAATAATTCACCCCTCCACTTT.

This clonotype was counted only a few times. This chain uses TRBV7-9 with TRBJ2-1; D is tentatively TRBD1 or TRBD2 (5 bases each). Germline CDR1 and CDR2: SEHNR and FQNEAQ (reference sequence). The CDR3 is 17 residues long. V was cut by 1 base and J by 5 bases, with 18 bases left in between. CDR3 DNA: TGTGCCAGCAGCTTAGGGGTGGGGGAGATTTCTAACAATGAGCAGTTCTTC. Protein sequence: CASSLGVGEISNNEQFF.

The V gene is TRBV10-1, the J gene TRBJ1-5, with 8 bases matching TRBD1. J was trimmed by 2 bases and V by 3 bases; bases with no gene match: 12. Germline lookup yields CDR1 WNHNN and CDR2 SYGVQD (reference sequence). The CDR3 runs 18 residues. The CDR3 protein is CASSDLGQETSCNQPQHF. The CDR3 DNA is TGCGCCAGCAGTGATTTGGGACAGGAGACATCGTGCAATCAGCCCCAGCATTTT.

This chain connects TRBV11-2 to TRBJ2-7, with a possible D match to TRBD2 (7 bases). The germline V and J ends were trimmed by 1 base and 6 bases, with 19 bases remaining between them. The CDR3 contains 16 residues. The germline gives CDR1 SGHAT, CDR2 FQNNGV. For the CDR3, the DNA is TGTGCCAGCAGCTTAGTAGGGGGGGGCGGGGGATCCGAGCAGTACTTC. Translating gives CASSLVGGGGGSEQYF.

This clonotype was seen many times. The chain carries TRBV6-5 and TRBJ2-1; 13 positions match TRBD2. The germline V gene encodes CDR1 MNHEY and CDR2 SVGAGI. This CDR3 comprises 17 residues. J was trimmed by 6 bases and V by 2 bases; bases with no gene match: 7. CDR3 nucleotide sequence: TGTGCCAGCAGTTACCGGCAGGGACTAGCGGGACGCAATGAGCAGTTCTTC. Its protein is CASSYRQGLAGRNEQFF.

This clonotype has at least ten counts. The genes are TRBV11-3 and TRBJ1-1, with no clear D. With 5 bases removed from V and 3 bases from J, the gap between germline ends came to 16 bases. Germline V lookup: CDR1 SGHNT, CDR2 YENEEA. This CDR3 contains 15 residues. CDR3 amino acids: CASSRGRLADTEAFF. As DNA, the CDR3 is TGTGCCAGCAGCCGAGGACGGCTGGCGGACACTGAAGCTTTCTTT.

This clonotype was observed a handful of times. This chain uses TRBV13 with TRBJ1-1, with D possibly being TRBD1 (5 bases). The germline gives CDR1 PRHDT, CDR2 FYEKMQ (reference sequence). Trimming took off 5 bases at V and 0 bases at J, with 16 bases between the two ends. The CDR3 contains 16 residues. The CDR3 sequence is CASSPSGTEVNTEAFF. Here the CDR3 DNA reads TGTGCCAGCAGCCCTAGCGGGACTGAAGTGAACACTGAAGCTTTCTTT.

This clonotype appeared many times. The genes are TRBV5-1 and TRBJ2-3, with unresolved D. There are 13 residues in the CDR3. Trimming removed 2 bases at V and 6 bases at J, with 10 bases between. Per the germline V gene, CDR1 is SGHRS and CDR2 is YFSETQ. CDR3 coding DNA: TGCGCCAGCAGCTTAGGGTTGGCGGATACGCAGTATTTT. As protein: CASSLGLADTQYF.

This chain links TRBV6-2 or TRBV6-3 with TRBJ2-3, with D possibly TRBD2 on 5 matching bases. V was trimmed by 0 bases and J by 4 bases, leaving 11 bases between them. CDR3 length: 15 amino acids. Germline V gives CDR1 MNHEY, CDR2 SVGEGT. CDR3 protein: CASSYSRRRADTQYF. CDR3 sequence (DNA): TGTGCCAGCAGTTACTCGAGGAGGCGGGCAGATACGCAGTATTTT.

There are many counts of this clonotype. The J gene is TRBJ2-1, the V gene TRBV20-1; TRBD1 aligns across 12 bases. CDR1 is DFQATT, CDR2 SNEGSKA, per germline (reference sequence). V dropped 4 bases and J dropped 0; count of bases not matched to a gene: 13. This CDR3 spans 19 amino acids. The CDR3 region is CSATPGTGGDRSSYNEQFF. DNA of the CDR3: TGCAGTGCTACCCCCGGGACAGGGGGCGATCGGAGCTCCTACAATGAGCAGTTCTTC.

In regard to this clonotype: This may be a read error, as it is one base from a much larger clone. The gene calls are TRBV2 and TRBJ2-3, with 11 bases that match TRBD1. Germline V gives CDR1 SNHLY, CDR2 FYNNEI. This CDR3 has 15 residues. The CDR3, as DNA: TGTGCCTCGCAAGGCCGGGACAGGGGGGCAGATACGCAGTGTTTT. This encodes CASQGRDRGADTQCF.

Ten or more counts support this clonotype. The chain recombines TRBV11-1 with TRBJ2-7; 7 nucleotides align to TRBD1. CDR3 length: 16 amino acids. V gave up 2 bases and J gave up 1 base; unmatched junction bases: 8. CDR1 is SGHAT and CDR2 is FQDESV in the germline V gene (reference sequence). The CDR3 loop reads CASSLSQGQWSYEQYF. DNA of the CDR3: TGTGCCAGCAGCTTATCACAGGGACAGTGGTCCTACGAGCAGTACTTC.

This clonotype was seen many times. The V call is TRBV7-3, the J call TRBJ2-3; D not certain. The length of the CDR3 is 16 residues. Trimming removed 1 base at V and 0 bases at J, with 11 bases between. Germline V CDR1 and CDR2: SGHTA, FQGTGA. CDR3 in DNA: TGTGCCAGCAGCTTAAGGGCAGCGCCTAGCACAGATACGCAGTATTTT. As protein: CASSLRAAPSTDTQYF.